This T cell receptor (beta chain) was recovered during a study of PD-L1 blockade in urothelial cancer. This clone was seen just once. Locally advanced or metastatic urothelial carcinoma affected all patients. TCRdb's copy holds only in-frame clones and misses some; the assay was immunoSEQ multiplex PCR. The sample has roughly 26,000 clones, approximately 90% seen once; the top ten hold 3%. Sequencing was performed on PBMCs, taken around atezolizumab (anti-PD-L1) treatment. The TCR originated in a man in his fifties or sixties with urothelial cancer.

The chain's CDR3 is CASSLAPGAYEQYF. In nucleotides, the CDR3 is TGTGCCAGCAGCTTGGCCCCAGGGGCCTACGAGCAGTACTTC. The V gene is TRBV5-6, the J gene TRBJ2-7; weak D call: TRBD1 (6 bases). The germline V and J ends were trimmed by 0 bases and 2 bases, with 9 bases remaining between them. CDR3 size: 14 residues. Per the germline V gene, CDR1 is SGHDT and CDR2 is YYEEEE.